This T cell receptor beta chain was recorded in a study of shared clonotypes between healthy human individuals. Notes on the study in general: In having few donors, the study represented limited genetic and exposure-history diversity. Among non-shared clonotypes, generation probabilities were lower than among those shared by all four donors. Researchers found naive subsets generally carried larger estimated richness than memory subsets.

Replicate PCRs from sorted subsets contained approximately 220 ng DNA, which is 30,000 to 35,000 T cell genomes. Using immunoSEQ multiplex PCR, the repertoire was profiled, and TCRdb retains in-frame clones only, with some absent. In the table there are roughly 700,000 clones, around 90% of which are singletons. With regard to this clone: Its specificity is unknown. The same CDR3 arises from other DNA sequences in this sample as well.

V shed 5 bases, J shed 3 bases, and the junction held 4 bases outside the gene matches. From germline, CDR1 is SGHTA and CDR2 FQGTGA. This CDR3 has 15 amino acids. The receptor was isolated from a man younger than 35 in good health. Some clones in this sample may be carry-over from other donors' samples. This sequence joins TRBV7-3 and TRBJ2-1, with TRBD2 matching 10 bases. The sample consisted of memory CD8+ T cells from PBMCs. Subset defined: CD45RO+ cells pooled with CCR7-negative TemRA cells. Here the CDR3 reads CASSLTSGVYNEQFF. In DNA, the CDR3 is TGTGCCAGCAGCCTCACTAGCGGGGTCTACAATGAGCAGTTCTTC.